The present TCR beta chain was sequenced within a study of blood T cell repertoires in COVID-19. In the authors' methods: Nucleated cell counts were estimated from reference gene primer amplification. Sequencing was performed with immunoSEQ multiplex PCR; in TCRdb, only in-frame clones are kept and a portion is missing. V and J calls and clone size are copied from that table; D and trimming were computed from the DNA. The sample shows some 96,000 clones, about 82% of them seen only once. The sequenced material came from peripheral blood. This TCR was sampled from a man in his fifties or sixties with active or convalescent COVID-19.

CDR3 nucleotides: TGTGCCAGCAGCGCACAACCGGGACACCGCTACGAGCAGTACTTC. This encodes CASSAQPGHRYEQYF. This chain links TRBV5-6 with TRBJ2-7, with a possible D match to TRBD1 (6 bases). CDR1 SGHDT and CDR2 YYEEEE come from the germline V gene. The V end was cut by 4 bases, the J end by 3 bases, with 17 bases between. This CDR3 comprises 15 residues. The complete variable domain, with remaining parts taken from reference TRBV5-6 and TRBJ2-7, reads DAGVTQSPTHLIKTRGQQVTLRCSPKSGHDTVSWYQQALGQGPQFIFQYYEEEERQRGNFPDRFSGHQFPNYSSELNVNALLLGDSALYLCASSAQPGHRYEQYFGPGTRLTVT.